This T cell receptor beta chain derives from a study of cytomegalovirus exposure and HLA in healthy donors (dated by TCRdb to the late 2010s). Turning to the overall study: In an earlier analysis of under 750 of the donors, about 260 Gb of sequence data and 95 million to 130 million unique TCR beta sequences from roughly 190 million T cells were reported. Around 330 gigabases of sequencing data and 70 million to 95 million unique TCR sequences made up an early release that covered around 640 HLA-typed donors. Of the roughly 390 genotyped donors, over 80% were placed in the genetic ancestry cluster associated with self-reported Caucasian donors. The study aimed to test whether cataloging public T cell receptors could reveal signatures of past pathogen exposure. Using immunosequencing, the study profiled T cell repertoires from 666 subjects and related those repertoires to cytomegalovirus serostatus. Besides the first cohort of roughly 700 subjects, a separate validation cohort made up of 120 different subjects was used. High-throughput TCR immunosequencing, statistical association of individual TCRs with disease status, and machine learning were combined to predict cytomegalovirus infection status. A later analysis re-examined previously published TCR beta repertoires from about 670 donors and added high-resolution HLA genotyping to investigate patterns of TCR occurrence. Rather than drawing on any new phenotypic data, the later analysis identified candidate immune exposures from TCR beta sequences and the way those sequences occurred across donors. In an earlier analysis of over 550 of the donors, high-throughput TCR beta sequencing was used to judge whether each TCR beta V gene segment behaved as functional or pseudogenic. Alongside the repertoire data, information on donor age, sex, ethnicity and CMV serostatus was compiled. A later genetic analysis took genome-wide SNP genotypes for about three fifths of the roughly 670 donors and used that subset as a discovery cohort. Every discovery cohort repertoire had been produced on one sequencing platform. Class I and class II HLA loci were covered by the typing at four-digit resolution. The number of donors typed differed by locus, with about 629-640 for A, B, C, DRB1 and DQB1, around 500 for DQA1, some 570 for DPA1, and 472 for DPB1. Roughly 5 DR-DQ haplotypes were handled as single units for association and clustering, since linkage in the cohort was strong. Among around 400 genotyped donors of the cohort, an average of approximately 240,000 unique TCR beta nucleotide sequences was sequenced per donor, of which roughly 17% were non-productive.

The CDR1 and CDR2 encoded by the germline V gene are SGHNT and YENEEA. For this chain, trimming is 4 bases at the V end and 6 bases at the J end, and the number of junction bases without a gene match is 6. The CDR3 starts with the cysteine, ends with the phenylalanine, and has 15 residues. Just the 45-base CDR3 DNA is kept, in frame starting at base 1. What the study reported, not specific to this receptor: The authors suggested that the approach could potentially be extended to other disease states and immunological phenotypes. In a later analysis, several top co-occurrence clusters were reported to appear linked to parvovirus B19, influenza, CMV and Epstein-Barr virus. Most TCR sequences were seen in very few donors, while some public TCRs were found in many individuals. An earlier analysis of some 590 of the donors showed that most TCR beta V segments appeared in productive rearrangements either about 90% or about 30% of the time, which broadly matched IMGT annotations. In both the original and validation cohorts, the classifier was reported to diagnose cytomegalovirus status with high specificity and sensitivity. The 87-base-pair reads could not distinguish some IMGT-functional V segments, including TRBV6-2 and TRBV6-3, so those segments were excluded. A later genetic analysis reported fewer N-insertions in productive TCRs among donors in an Asian-associated ancestry cluster than the roughly 690-donor mean. A few of the identified cytomegalovirus-associated TCR beta chains were confirmed in vitro to be specific for cytomegalovirus antigens. Sequencing depth was assumed to be roughly uniform across donors in the presence/absence analyses, though that assumption may not hold. An association between a missense DCLRE1C variant and V-gene and J-gene trimming of TCR beta chains was found in a later genetic analysis and replicated in an independent cohort. HLA typing was unavailable for some donors at each locus, so association tests used only the typed subset. Compared with equally common non-associated chains, HLA-associated TCR beta chains in a later analysis were more clonally expanded and had lower generation probabilities. Correlated functional status among segregating V segments might reflect linkage disequilibrium, but an unknown experimental factor could not be ruled out. Because counts were too low, roughly 18 rarely observed V segments, including chromosome 9 orphons, were left out of the earlier analysis of some 640 of the donors. The study gave a list of some 150 TCR beta chains associated with cytomegalovirus. A further reported finding was that TCR beta sequences accurately predicted the HLA-A and HLA-B alleles for most subjects in the first cohort. A cluster of highly shared sequence variants was judged likely to be a technical artifact of the sequencing pipeline. The cohort was sequenced for TCR beta chains only, and without alpha or paired-chain data the features that could be detected were limited. In a later analysis, TCR association rates were found to vary across HLA loci, with the most associated TCRs seen for DRB1 alleles and the fewest for HLA-C alleles. At a false discovery rate of 0.05, a later analysis linked 16,951 TCR beta sequences to specific HLA alleles. When HLA alleles, especially DR and DQ, strongly co-occurred, TCR associations were difficult to assign to individual alleles. CMV serostatus was the only immune exposure information available for the cohort. In a later analysis, most CMV-associated TCR beta chains were found to appear HLA-restricted, with HLA associations seemingly driven largely by CMV exposure.

The library was generated by the immunoSEQ multiplex PCR assay. For the multiplex PCR, a mixture combining 60 forward primers for TCR Vbeta segments and 13 reverse primers for TCR Jbeta segments was used. A multiplex PCR assay on genomic DNA amplified the CDR3 region of rearranged TCR beta genes. On the Illumina HiSeq System, the amplified TCR beta libraries were sequenced as 87-base-pair reads. Per the source publication's procedure: In a later analysis, some 80 million unique TCR beta chains were counted across the roughly 610 repertoires, and roughly 10 million of these chains were shared by at least two donors. A nearest-neighbor algorithm error-corrected the raw reads and collapsed the reads into unique sequences, merging closely related sequences to remove PCR and sequencing errors. To assign V, D and J gene segments, CDR3 sequences were aligned to IMGT reference sequences. Each retained sequence needed at least a six-nucleotide match to both a V gene segment and a J gene segment. A rearrangement was called productive if the CDR3 had no stop codons and remained in frame with V and J, and every other rearrangement was called non-productive. CDR3 was defined according to IMGT convention as the region running from the second conserved V-encoded cysteine to the conserved J-encoded phenylalanine. The earlier analysis of about 590 of the donors excluded sequences that lacked an unambiguous match to a single V gene segment. An earlier analysis of 587 of the donors called V segments functional above 56.7% productive rearrangements and segregating when the between-donor standard deviation exceeded 5%. A statistical classification framework was built for diagnosing cytomegalovirus status from the catalog of TCR beta chain sequences. A later analysis assigned V and J genes by comparing TCR nucleotide sequences with IMGT/GENE-DB human TR gene sequences. A later analysis assigned CDR3 sequences and most-parsimonious VDJ recombination scenarios with the TCRdist pipeline. In a later analysis, each TCR beta chain was defined by its CDR3 amino acid sequence together with its V-gene family, and reads lacking a unique V-gene family were excluded. As a way to deal with suspected cross-contamination and a sequencing artifact, a later analysis dropped roughly 620 nucleotide sequences that were highly shared and had low generation probability. In a later analysis, a clonal expansion index was calculated for each public chain from normalized within-repertoire ranks of inferred template counts. A later analysis computed generation probabilities with a VDJ recombination model fitted to out-of-frame rearrangements, and checked the results against IGoR. In a later analysis, hypergeometric tests were used to score TCR-TCR, TCR-HLA and TCR-CMV co-occurrence, with a repertoire-size bias correction applied to TCR pairs. To estimate false discovery rates, a later analysis permuted the HLA or CMV assignments 20 times. In a later analysis, co-occurring TCRs were grouped using DBSCAN, and TCRdist sequence similarity was added for clustering within HLA-allele-positive subsets. Repertoires with fewer than 30,000 or more than 120,000 public chains were left out of co-occurrence clustering, as were about five repertoires with anomalous nucleotide sharing. Drawn from immuneACCESS, this table holds only the in-frame rearrangements with V and J called that TCRdb kept. Clones are partly lost; checked studies trace under half to an unresolved V gene and leave the rest unexplained. For V, J and clone size, that table is used; D and trimming come from the DNA. The sample yields approximately 150,000 clones; more than 75% were counted once. Less than 2% of the sample is taken by the ten largest.

The cohort was made up of about 610 healthy bone marrow donors. All cohort members were sampled while nominally healthy, although unrecorded immune exposures were likely present. The donor tested CMV seronegative and was one of the 352 seronegative cohort members. A peripheral blood sample was collected from each donor, and TCR beta sequencing was performed on peripheral blood mononuclear cells. The Qiagen DNeasy Blood Extraction Kit was used to extract genomic DNA from the blood cell samples. In regard to this clone: Its target antigen remains unknown. Qualities for individual bases were not recorded, and no much larger clone is one base off.

The sequence was collected from a man aged 35 to 55 in good health and CMV-seronegative. The material sequenced was PBMCs. The sequence joins TRBV11-3 to TRBJ2-2, with 9 bases matching TRBD1. The DNA sequence is given as TGTGCCAGCAGCTCGCCGGGACAGGGTGCCGGGGAGCTGTTTTTT. It is translated as CASSSPGQGAGELFF. Outside the CDR3, residues come from the reference TRBV11-3 and TRBJ2-2 proteins, so the full variable domain is: EAGVVQSPRYKIIEKKQPVAFWCNPISGHNTLYWYLQNLGQGPELLIRYENEEAVDDSQLPKDRFSAERLKGVDSTLKIQPAELGDSAVYLCASSSPGQGAGELFFGEGSRLTVL.